This note documents a single T cell receptor beta chain sequence. This sample stems from a study of blood T cell repertoires in COVID-19. In the authors' methods: For nucleated cells, counts were estimated from reference gene primer amplification. Generated by immunoSEQ multiplex PCR, the TCRdb table keeps only in-frame clones and is missing some. V, J and clone size are those of that table, while D and trimming were read from the DNA. The sample lists 130,000 or so clones, 65% to 85% seen once, with approximately 18% in the top ten. Trimming removed 6 bases at V and 1 base at J, with 14 bases between. In germline, CDR1 is MNHEY, CDR2 SVGEGT. This CDR3 region has 15 residues.

The sequencing sample was made of peripheral blood. The genes are TRBV6-2 or TRBV6-3 and TRBJ2-3, with D possibly TRBD2 on 6 matching bases. The TCR comes from an elderly woman with acute or convalescent COVID-19. CDR3 in DNA: TGTGCCAGCAGCACCCCGGGACTCGGCACAGATACGCAGTATTTT. It translates to CASSTPGLGTDTQYF.